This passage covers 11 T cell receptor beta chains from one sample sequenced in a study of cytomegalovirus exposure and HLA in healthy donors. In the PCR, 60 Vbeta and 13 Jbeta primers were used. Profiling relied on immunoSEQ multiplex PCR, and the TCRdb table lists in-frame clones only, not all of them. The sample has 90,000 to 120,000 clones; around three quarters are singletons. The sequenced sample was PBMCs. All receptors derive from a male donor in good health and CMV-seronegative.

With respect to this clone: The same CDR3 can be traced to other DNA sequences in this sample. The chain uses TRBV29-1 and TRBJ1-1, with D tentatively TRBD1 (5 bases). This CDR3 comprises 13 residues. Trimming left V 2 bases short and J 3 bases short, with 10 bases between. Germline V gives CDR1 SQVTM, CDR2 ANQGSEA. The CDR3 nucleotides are TGCAGCGTTGAACTCCGCAGGGACACTGAAGCTTTCTTT. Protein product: CSVELRRDTEAFF.

The CDR3 region is CASSISGAYEQYF. In DNA, the CDR3 is TGTGCCAGTAGTATTAGCGGAGCCTACGAGCAGTACTTC. The chain uses TRBV19 and TRBJ2-7, with D tentatively TRBD2 (6 bases). The V gene lost 3 bases and the J gene lost 2 bases, with 8 bases spanning the gap. Per the germline V gene, CDR1 is LNHDA and CDR2 is SQIVND (reference sequence). The CDR3 is made up of 13 amino acids.

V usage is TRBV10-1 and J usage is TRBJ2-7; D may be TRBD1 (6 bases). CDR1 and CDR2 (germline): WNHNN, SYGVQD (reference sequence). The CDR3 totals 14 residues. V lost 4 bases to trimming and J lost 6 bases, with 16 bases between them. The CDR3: CASSGSGGKSEQYF. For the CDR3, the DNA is TGCGCCAGCAGTGGGTCTGGGGGCAAGAGCGAGCAGTACTTC.

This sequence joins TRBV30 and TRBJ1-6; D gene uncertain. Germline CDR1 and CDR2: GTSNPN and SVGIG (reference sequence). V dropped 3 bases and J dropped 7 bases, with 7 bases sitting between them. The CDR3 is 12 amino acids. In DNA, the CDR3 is TGTGCCTGGAGCCGCGGGAATTCACCCCTCCACTTT. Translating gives CAWSRGNSPLHF.

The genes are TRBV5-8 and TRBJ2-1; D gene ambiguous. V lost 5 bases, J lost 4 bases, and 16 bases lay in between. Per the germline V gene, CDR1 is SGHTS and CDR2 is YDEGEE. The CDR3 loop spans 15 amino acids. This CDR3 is CASRRQTLYYNEQFF. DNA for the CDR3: TGTGCCAGCAGGAGGCAGACCCTATATTACAATGAGCAGTTCTTC.

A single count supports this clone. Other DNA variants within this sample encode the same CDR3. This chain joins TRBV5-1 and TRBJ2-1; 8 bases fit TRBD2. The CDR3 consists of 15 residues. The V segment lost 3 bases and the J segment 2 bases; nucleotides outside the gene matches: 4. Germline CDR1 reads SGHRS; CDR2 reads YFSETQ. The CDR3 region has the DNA TGCGCCAGCAGCTCAAGCGGGAGTACCTACAATGAGCAGTTCTTC. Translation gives CASSSSGSTYNEQFF. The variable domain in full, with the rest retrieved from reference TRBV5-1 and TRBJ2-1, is KAGVTQTPRYLIKTRGQQVTLSCSPISGHRSVSWYQQTPGQGLQFLFEYFSETQRNKGNFPGRFSGRQFSNSRSEMNVSTLELGDSALYLCASSSSGSTYNEQFFGPGTRLTVL.

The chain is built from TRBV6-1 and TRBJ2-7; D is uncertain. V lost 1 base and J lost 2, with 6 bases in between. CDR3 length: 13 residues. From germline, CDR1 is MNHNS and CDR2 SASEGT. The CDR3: CASSEVGAYEQYF. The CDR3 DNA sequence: TGTGCCAGCAGTGAAGTCGGAGCCTACGAGCAGTACTTC.

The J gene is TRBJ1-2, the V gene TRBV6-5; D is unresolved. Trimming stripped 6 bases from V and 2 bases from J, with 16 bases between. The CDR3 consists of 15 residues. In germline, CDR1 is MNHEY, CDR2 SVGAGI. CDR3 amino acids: CASRSSGAGNYGYTF. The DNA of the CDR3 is TGTGCCAGCAGGTCTTCTGGCGCGGGGAACTATGGCTACACCTTC.

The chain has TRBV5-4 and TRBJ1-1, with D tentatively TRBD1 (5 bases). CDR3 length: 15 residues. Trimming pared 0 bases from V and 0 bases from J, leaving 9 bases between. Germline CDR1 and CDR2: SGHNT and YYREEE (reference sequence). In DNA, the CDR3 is TGTGCCAGCAGCTTGGGGGCAGGGTTGAACACTGAAGCTTTCTTT. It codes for CASSLGAGLNTEAFF.

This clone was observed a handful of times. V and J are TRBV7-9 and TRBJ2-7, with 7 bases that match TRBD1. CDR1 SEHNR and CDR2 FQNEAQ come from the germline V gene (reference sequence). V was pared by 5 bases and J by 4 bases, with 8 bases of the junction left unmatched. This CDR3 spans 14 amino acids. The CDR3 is CASSLPGQSYEQYF. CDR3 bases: TGTGCCAGCAGCCTACCGGGACAGTCTTACGAGCAGTACTTC. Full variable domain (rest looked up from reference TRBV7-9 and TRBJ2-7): DTGVSQNPRHKITKRGQNVTFRCDPISEHNRLYWYRQTLGQGPEFLTYFQNEAQLEKSRLLSDRFSAERPKGSFSTLEIQRTEQGDSAMYLCASSLPGQSYEQYFGPGTRLTVT.

Written as DNA, the CDR3 is TGTGCCAGCAGTCCGGGACTAGCGGGGGCAGATACGCAGTATTTT. This gives the protein CASSPGLAGADTQYF. The V gene is TRBV28, the J gene TRBJ2-3; TRBD2 agrees at 14 bases. Germline CDR1 is MDHEN and CDR2 is SYDVKM. V shed 5 bases, J shed 4 bases, and the junction held 2 bases outside the gene matches. This CDR3 spans 15 amino acids. Full variable domain (remainder filled in from reference TRBV28 and TRBJ2-3): DVKVTQSSRYLVKRTGEKVFLECVQDMDHENMFWYRQDPGLGLRLIYFSYDVKMKEKGDIPEGYSVSREKKERFSLILESASTNQTSMYLCASSPGLAGADTQYFGPGTRLTVL.